A single sample is the source of the 16 T cell receptor beta chains below, sequenced in a study of liver allograft versus peripheral blood T cells. Study as a whole: Transplanted livers and recipients' peripheral blood had their T cell receptor repertoires compared.

TCRdb reprocessed the reads with MiXCR, giving one entry per CDR3 protein. This sample has several thousand distinct CDR3 sequences; about 15% occur once, and the top ten carry 2.5% to 3%. Receptors originate from a human patient who had a liver transplant. Some T cells may have originated in the graft donor.

Sample share makes this clonotype medium-sized (0.01 to 0.1%). The rearrangement links TRBV6-1 to TRBJ1-4; D call uncertain. CDR1 is MNHNS, CDR2 SASEGT, per germline. The V end was cut by 1 base, the J end by 7 bases, with 13 bases between. The CDR3 spans 15 residues. CDR3 amino acids: CASSEDGIISEKLFF. Written as DNA, the CDR3 is TGTGCCAGCAGTGAAGATGGGATCATTAGTGAAAAACTGTTTTTT.

This clonotype appeared a few times. This sequence joins TRBV30 and TRBJ2-5, with a weak D call TRBD1 (5 bases). The length of the CDR3 is 13 residues. CDR1 and CDR2 (germline): GTSNPN, SVGIG (reference sequence). The V end lost 2 bases, the J end lost 7 bases, and 14 bases lay between the germline ends. The CDR3 DNA reads as TGTGCCTGGAGTAGCCAGGGTCGCGGGACCCAGTACTTC. It specifies CAWSSQGRGTQYF.

Relative to its sample, this clonotype is medium-sized. This rearrangement joins TRBV6-5 to TRBJ2-1; D ambiguous. CDR3 size: 15 residues. Between the trimmed V and J ends, which lost 0 bases and 5 bases, there was a span of 11 bases. Germline values: CDR1 MNHEY, CDR2 SVGAGI. The CDR3 loop is CASSYSIHSNNEQFF. CDR3 DNA: TGTGCCAGCAGTTACTCGATCCACAGCAACAATGAGCAGTTCTTC.

This clonotype was observed at least ten times. The chain employs TRBV28 and TRBJ2-7; weak D call: TRBD2 (6 bases). Trimming took 4 bases from V and 6 from J, leaving 16 bases between them. This CDR3 is 14 amino acids long. Germline loops: CDR1 MDHEN, CDR2 SYDVKM. The CDR3 sequence: CASSSPAGTAEQYF. CDR3 coding DNA: TGTGCCAGCAGTTCCCCCGCGGGGACGGCCGAGCAGTACTTC.

By sample share, this clonotype is medium-sized. The chain joins TRBV28 to TRBJ2-7; 10 bases line up with TRBD1. The CDR3 consists of 14 residues. V trimming: 5 bases; J trimming: 3 bases; junction bases outside the gene matches: 4. Germline V CDR1 and CDR2: MDHEN, SYDVKM. The DNA for the CDR3 is TGTGCCAGCAGTCCTTGGGACAGGGGCTACGAGCAGTACTTC. Translation: CASSPWDRGYEQYF.

This clonotype was detected ten times or more. V gene TRBV13 combines with J gene TRBJ2-7; the match to TRBD2 covers 16 bases. Germline V gene sequence: CDR1 PRHDT, CDR2 FYEKMQ (reference sequence). Trimming removed 5 bases from V and 3 bases from J; junction bases left unmatched: 10. The CDR3 sequence is 18 residues long. The CDR3: CASSVSGTSGRAGYEQYF. DNA of the CDR3: TGTGCCAGCAGCGTTTCCGGGACTAGCGGGAGGGCGGGCTACGAGCAGTACTTC. Full variable domain (outside the CDR3, taken from reference TRBV13 and TRBJ2-7): AAGVIQSPRHLIKEKRETATLKCYPIPRHDTVYWYQQGPGQDPQFLISFYEKMQSDKGSIPDRFSAQQFSDYHSELNMSSLELGDSALYFCASSVSGTSGRAGYEQYFGPGTRLTVT.

Regarding this clonotype: A much more abundant neighbour one base away suggests this may be a read error. The chain couples TRBV6-1 to TRBJ1-2; D might be TRBD1 (5 bases). This CDR3 has 15 residues. Germline CDR1 MNHNS, CDR2 SASEGT. The CDR3 loop reads CAISNSGAYNYGYTF. In DNA form, the CDR3 reads TGTGCCATCAGTAATTCCGGGGCCTATAACTATGGCTACACCTTC.

This chain links TRBV3-1 with TRBJ1-2; D possibly corresponds to TRBD1 (6 bases). With 4 bases removed from V and 2 bases from J, the gap between germline ends came to 8 bases. CDR1 and CDR2 from the germline V gene are LGHDT and YNNKEL (reference sequence). CDR3 length: 13 amino acids. This chain's CDR3 is CASSPGQNYGYTF. CDR3 nucleotides: TGTGCCAGCAGCCCTGGACAGAACTATGGCTACACCTTC.

About this clonotype itself: The junction and the germline gene differ at one end; a read error may be behind it. The chain uses TRBV14 and TRBJ2-5; D not resolved. The germline V gene has CDR1 SGHDN and CDR2 FVKESK. The CDR3 runs 14 residues. This CDR3 reads CASSKDYTQETQYF. CDR3 in DNA: TGTGCCAGCAGCAAAGATTACACTCAAGAGACCCAGTACTTC. Based on the CDR3 plus reference TRBV14 and TRBJ2-5, the full variable domain is EAGVTQFPSHSVIEKGQTVTLRCDPISGHDNLYWYRRVMGKEIKFLLHFVKESKQDESGMPNNRFLAERTGGTYSTLKVQPAELEDSGVYFCASSKDYTQETQYFGPGTRLLVL.

The chain carries TRBV12-3 or TRBV12-4 and TRBJ1-2; the D is unclear. V gave up 5 bases and J gave up 4 bases, with 20 bases separating them. The CDR3 totals 16 residues. CDR3 coding DNA: TGTGCCAGCAGTAGACGGGAGGAAGGACCGAGCTATGGCTACACCTTC. It encodes CASSRREEGPSYGYTF.

By share, this clonotype counts as medium-sized. The V gene is TRBV30, the J gene TRBJ2-1, with 11 bases aligning to TRBD2. The CDR3 spans 14 residues. The germline V gene encodes CDR1 GTSNPN and CDR2 SVGIG (reference sequence). V was clipped by 7 bases and J by 5 bases; unmatched bases: 7. The CDR3 loop reads CASRLAGINNEQFF. CDR3 bases: TGTGCCTCACGACTAGCGGGAATTAACAATGAGCAGTTCTTC.

By share, this clonotype counts as medium-sized. This chain uses TRBV10-3 with TRBJ1-5; 8 bases are a match to TRBD1. Germline V gene data show CDR1 as ENHRY and CDR2 as SYGVKD. The CDR3 totals 16 residues. The V and J ends lost 3 bases and 6 bases, in that order; junction bases with no gene match: 10. The CDR3 sequence: CAISENRTGRGQPQHF. In nucleotides, the CDR3 is TGTGCCATCAGTGAAAATCGGACAGGGCGGGGTCAGCCCCAGCATTTT.

By share of the sample, this clonotype is medium-sized. The chain recombines TRBV7-2 with TRBJ1-2; no clear D gene. This CDR3 region has 13 residues. V shed 0 bases and J shed 5 bases, with 7 bases lying between them. Per the germline V gene, CDR1 is SGHTA and CDR2 is FQGNSA. CDR3 loop: CASSLAPLYGYTF. CDR3 nucleotide sequence: TGTGCCAGCAGCTTAGCCCCCTTATATGGCTACACCTTC.

This clonotype was observed a handful of times. The chain couples TRBV28 to TRBJ2-7, with 13 nucleotides matching TRBD2. The length of the CDR3 is 16 residues. The V gene end was trimmed by 4 bases and the J gene end by 3 bases; junction bases not matched to a gene: 6. The germline V gene encodes CDR1 MDHEN and CDR2 SYDVKM. CDR3 DNA sequence: TGTGCCAGCAGTTCCCTAGGACTAGCGGGAGTCTACGAGCAGTACTTC. Translating gives CASSSLGLAGVYEQYF.

By proportion, this clonotype is medium-sized. The gene calls are TRBV6-6 and TRBJ1-5, with unresolved D. CDR1 is MNHNY and CDR2 is SVGAGI in the germline V gene (reference sequence). Trimming pared 5 bases from V and 5 bases from J, leaving 16 bases between. CDR3 length: 15 residues. CDR3 sequence (DNA): TGTGCCAGCAGTCCCTCTAGGGTGGAGTATCAGCCCCAGCATTTT. It is translated as CASSPSRVEYQPQHF.

Within the sample, this clonotype is medium-sized. This sequence joins TRBV7-2 and TRBJ1-6, with D hard to call. The length of the CDR3 is 18 residues. Germline CDR1 and CDR2: SGHTA and FQGNSA. Trimming shortened V by 2 bases and J by 5 bases, and 19 bases separated the two germline ends. CDR3 protein: CASSLNPLGSLDNSPLHF. In nucleotides, the CDR3 is TGTGCCAGCAGCTTAAACCCCCTAGGAAGTTTGGATAATTCACCCCTCCACTTT.